This T cell receptor beta chain derives from a study of response to subunit inactivated influenza vaccine. Study-wide results and caveats: It was the authors' suggestion that each seasonal influenza vaccination recruits few new T cells.

The V and J ends lost 0 bases and 6 bases respectively, with 21 bases between them. CDR1 and CDR2 from the germline V gene are DFQATT and SNEGSKA (reference sequence). This CDR3 contains 16 residues. As to this clonotype: Its antigen remains unidentified.

TCRdb called the RT-PCR reads again in MiXCR, with one record for every CDR3 protein. The sample consists of 860,000 or so distinct CDR3 sequences, 21% of them appearing once. The TCR was taken from a man over 45 who received an inactivated influenza vaccine. This specimen was PBMCs from blood, taken 4 to 6 days after vaccination. The chain combines TRBV20-1 with TRBJ2-7; D possibly uses TRBD1 or TRBD2 (5 bases each). The CDR3 DNA reads TGCAGTGCTAGAGATATGAGGGGCGACATCCCTGGCGAGCAGTACTTC. Residues: CSARDMRGDIPGEQYF.